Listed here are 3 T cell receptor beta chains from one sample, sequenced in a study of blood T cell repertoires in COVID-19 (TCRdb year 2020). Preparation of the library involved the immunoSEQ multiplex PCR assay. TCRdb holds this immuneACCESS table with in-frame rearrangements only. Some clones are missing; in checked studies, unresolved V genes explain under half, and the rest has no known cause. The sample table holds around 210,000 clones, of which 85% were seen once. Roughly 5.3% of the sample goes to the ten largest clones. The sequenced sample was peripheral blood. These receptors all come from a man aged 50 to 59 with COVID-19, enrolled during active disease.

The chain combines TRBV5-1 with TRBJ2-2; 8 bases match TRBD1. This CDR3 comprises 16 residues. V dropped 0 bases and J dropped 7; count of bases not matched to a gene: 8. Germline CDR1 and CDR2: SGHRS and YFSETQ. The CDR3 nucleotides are TGCGCCAGCAGCTTGGAGGCAGGGGGCGGTGGCGGGGAGCTGTTTTTT. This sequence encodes CASSLEAGGGGGELFF.

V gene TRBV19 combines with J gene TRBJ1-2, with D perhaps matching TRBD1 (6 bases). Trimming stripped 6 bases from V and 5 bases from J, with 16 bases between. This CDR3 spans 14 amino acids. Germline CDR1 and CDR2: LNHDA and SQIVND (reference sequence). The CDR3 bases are TGTGCCAGTAGGGACAGACTTTTGGGTTATGGCTACACCTTC. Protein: CASRDRLLGYGYTF.

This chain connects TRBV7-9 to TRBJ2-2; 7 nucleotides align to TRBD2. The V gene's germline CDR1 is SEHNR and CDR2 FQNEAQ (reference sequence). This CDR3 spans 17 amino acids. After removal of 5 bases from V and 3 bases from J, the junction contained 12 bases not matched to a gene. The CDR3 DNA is TGTGCCAGCAGCCCCCTCGCCGGACTAGAGGACACCGGGGAGCTGTTTTTT. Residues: CASSPLAGLEDTGELFF.